The rows below give T cell receptor beta chains drawn from one sample of a study of CD8+ T cells in alopecia areata. Profiled with immunoSEQ multiplex PCR; TCRdb holds only in-frame clones, not every one. The data hold about 200,000 clones, with under 40% observed a single time. Sequencing was performed on CD4+ T cells sorted from blood, taken around week 30, from a patient treated with tofacitinib. All receptors come from a human donor with alopecia areata. The CDR3 runs from the conserved cysteine through the conserved F or W. Each record gives: D gene, clone size, V gene, J gene, CDR3 DNA, CDR3 protein. The D gene is left open where the match is weak. Only some rows state a clone size, as once, few, many or a class for expanded clones.

>.|few|TRBV4-1|TRBJ1-5
TGCGCCAGCAGCCAATTTGCCTTGGGCAATCAGCCCCAGCATTTT
CASSQFALGNQPQHF
>.|.|TRBV7-3|TRBJ2-3
TGTGCCAGCAGCTTAAGGAACCGGGGGTCCACAGATACGCAGTATTTT
CASSLRNRGSTDTQYF
>.|.|TRBV5-1|TRBJ1-2
TGCGCCAGCAGCTTGTCGGACTCCTATGGCTACACCTTC
CASSLSDSYGYTF
>TRBD2|.|TRBV30|TRBJ2-1
TGTGCCTGGTGTGCTGTAGCGGGGGCCTACAATGAGCAGTTCTTC
CAWCAVAGAYNEQFF
>.|.|TRBV27|TRBJ2-3
TGTGCCAGCAGTCCACCCCTAAGAGCGGATATCAGCACAGATACGCAGTATTTT
CASSPPLRADISTDTQYF
>TRBD1|few|TRBV7-9|TRBJ1-2
TGTGCCAGCAGCGGGACAGGGCCAGCTTATGGCTACACCTTC
CASSGTGPAYGYTF
>.|.|TRBV5-1|TRBJ1-1
TGCGCCAGCAGCTTGGCTCCTCAACTAAACACTGAAGCTTTCTTT
CASSLAPQLNTEAFF
>TRBD1|once|TRBV30|TRBJ1-1
TGTGCCTGGAGTGTACAGGGGGAGCGCACTGAAGCTTTCTTT
CAWSVQGERTEAFF
>TRBD1|.|TRBV5-1|TRBJ1-2
TGCGCCAGCAGCTTAGACAGGGAGGGCTATGGCTACACCTTC
CASSLDREGYGYTF
>.|.|TRBV30|TRBJ2-2
TGTGCCTGGGAACCGGGACGGACCGGGGAGCTGTTTTTT
CAWEPGRTGELFF
>.|.|TRBV2|TRBJ1-2
TGTGCCAGCAGGGTAGAGTGGGGTGACTATGGCTACACCTTC
CASRVEWGDYGYTF
>TRBD1|.|TRBV5-1|TRBJ2-7
TGCGCCAGCAGCTCGGGGAACCCGGGACAGGGGGTTGAAGAGCAGTACTTC
CASSSGNPGQGVEEQYF
>TRBD1|.|TRBV6-5|TRBJ1-2
TGTGCCAGCCAATACGCGGGACAGGGGAACTATGGCTACACCTTC
CASQYAGQGNYGYTF
>TRBD2|.|TRBV5-1|TRBJ2-7
TGCGCCAGCAGCTTGGGGGCGGGAGTTAGTGGCTACGAGCAGTACTTC
CASSLGAGVSGYEQYF
>TRBD1|.|TRBV19|TRBJ1-2
TGTGCCAGTACCATCAGGGGGCTGGAAGGCTACACCTTC
CASTIRGLEGYTF
>.|few|TRBV7-9|TRBJ1-2
TGTGCCAGCAGCTTAGCGGCGGTATCACGGGGCTACACCTTC
CASSLAAVSRGYTF
>.|.|TRBV30|TRBJ1-2
TGTGCCTGGAGGCCACAGGGAATACTACCCCTTAACTATGGCTACACCTTC
CAWRPQGILPLNYGYTF
>.|.|TRBV30|TRBJ2-3
TGTGCCTGGAGTACAGGGAGGAAGCAGTATTTT
CAWSTGRKQYF
>.|.|TRBV30|TRBJ2-7
TGTGCCTGGAGGAGTAGGACTACCCGGGACCTTTCCTACGAGCAGTACTTC
CAWRSRTTRDLSYEQYF
>.|.|TRBV5-6|TRBJ2-7
TGTGCCAGCAGCTTAACCCCTCAAGAGGGTGAGCAGTACTTC
CASSLTPQEGEQYF
>.|.|TRBV10-3|TRBJ1-4
TGTGCCATCAGTTCCTCTGGGGGGCATGAAAAACTGTTTTTT
CAISSSGGHEKLFF
>.|many|TRBV5-6|TRBJ2-7
TGTGCCAGCAGCTTGCAGGGGGGATCCTACGAGCAGTACTTC
CASSLQGGSYEQYF
>TRBD1|few|TRBV29-1|TRBJ2-5
TGCAGCGTGACAGGGAGCGGAGAGACCCAGTACTTC
CSVTGSGETQYF
>.|.|TRBV9|TRBJ2-7
TGTGCCAGCAGCGTTAGACAGAGCTCCTACGAGCAGTACTTC
CASSVRQSSYEQYF
>TRBD1|few|TRBV5-1|TRBJ2-7
TGCGCCAGCAGCTTGTCCGGGGTTCGGGACAGGGCCTACGAGCAGTACTTC
CASSLSGVRDRAYEQYF
>.|.|TRBV25-1|TRBJ1-2
TGTGCCAGCAGTGTATCCCAGGCCGGGGGCTATGGCTACACCTTC
CASSVSQAGGYGYTF
>TRBD1|few|TRBV7-3|TRBJ2-1
TGTGCCAGCAGCTCGGACAGGAATGAGCAGTTCTTC
CASSSDRNEQFF
>.|.|TRBV19|TRBJ2-1
TGTGCCAGTAGTATAGCGACTAGTTGGGGCAATGAGCAGTTCTTC
CASSIATSWGNEQFF
>.|.|TRBV11-2|TRBJ1-2
TGTGCCAGCAGCCCGGGGGGGGGCTATGGCTACACCTTC
CASSPGGGYGYTF
>TRBD2|.|TRBV5-1|TRBJ2-3
TGCGCCAGCAGCTTGATGGCGGGAGTTGTTAAAGGCACAGATACGCAGTATTTT
CASSLMAGVVKGTDTQYF
>TRBD1|.|TRBV7-9|TRBJ2-1
TGTGCCAGCAGCTTGGTTGGACAGGGAAACAATGAGCAGTTCTTC
CASSLVGQGNNEQFF
>.|once|TRBV10-3|TRBJ2-7
TGTGCCATCAGTTACGGAGCTACCGCCAGCGAGCAGTACTTC
CAISYGATASEQYF
>.|.|TRBV5-1|TRBJ2-6
TGCGCCAGCAGCTTGGACTTTACTGGGGCCAACGTCCTGACTTTC
CASSLDFTGANVLTF
>TRBD1|.|TRBV6-5|TRBJ1-6
TGTGCCAGCAGAACTACGGGACAGGGGTATTCACCCCTCCACTTT
CASRTTGQGYSPLHF
>.|few|TRBV14|TRBJ1-1
TGTGCCAGCAGCCAACTAACCGGGACTGTCGCTTTCTTT
CASSQLTGTVAFF
>.|.|TRBV7-9|TRBJ1-1
TGTGCCAGCTTCCGGTCGGGCAGAGCGAACACTGAAGCTTTCTTT
CASFRSGRANTEAFF
>.|.|TRBV7-2|TRBJ1-5
TGTGCCAGCAGCCCCTTGAGGGGGGGCACTCAGCCCCAGCATTTT
CASSPLRGGTQPQHF